This passage covers 27 T cell receptor beta chains from one sample sequenced in a study of cytomegalovirus exposure and HLA in healthy donors. The PCR ran on 60 Vbeta and 13 Jbeta primers. Generated by immunoSEQ multiplex PCR, the TCRdb table keeps only in-frame clones and is missing some. The sample shows some 150,000 clones, almost 80% of them seen only once. Sequenced sample: PBMCs. Receptor source: a male donor in good health and CMV-seronegative.

The chain joins TRBV27 to TRBJ1-2, with D perhaps TRBD1 (5 bases). Trimming pared 6 bases from V and 2 bases from J, leaving 13 bases between. The CDR3 covers 14 residues. The germline CDR1 and CDR2 sequences are MNHEY and SMNVEV (reference sequence). In DNA form, the CDR3 reads TGTGCCAGCAGACCCGCGGGGGGAAACTATGGCTACACCTTC. Translating it yields CASRPAGGNYGYTF.

V and J are TRBV6-5 and TRBJ1-1; the D gene is possibly TRBD1 (6 bases). This CDR3 has 13 amino acids. Germline CDR1 is MNHEY and CDR2 is SVGAGI. The V and J ends lost 8 bases and 5 bases respectively, with 15 bases between them. The CDR3 bases are TGTGCCAGCGGGGGCCCCACTGGGACTGAAGCTTTCTTT. This codes for CASGGPTGTEAFF.

The chain employs TRBV7-9 and TRBJ2-1; 8 bases line up with TRBD2. The germline gives CDR1 SEHNR, CDR2 FQNEAQ (reference sequence). The V segment lost 0 bases and the J segment 4 bases; nucleotides outside the gene matches: 2. This CDR3 contains 15 residues. The CDR3 region has the DNA TGTGCCAGCAGCTTAGCGGCTAGCGGGTACAATGAGCAGTTCTTC. This codes for CASSLAASGYNEQFF. Complete variable domain (other parts from reference TRBV7-9 and TRBJ2-1): DTGVSQNPRHKITKRGQNVTFRCDPISEHNRLYWYRQTLGQGPEFLTYFQNEAQLEKSRLLSDRFSAERPKGSFSTLEIQRTEQGDSAMYLCASSLAASGYNEQFFGPGTRLTVL.

The DNA of the CDR3 is TGTGCCAGCAGTTATCGTGTAGCGGGGGTAAGAGAGACCCAGTACTTC. Protein: CASSYRVAGVRETQYF. The J gene is TRBJ2-5, the V gene TRBV6-5; 9 bases align to TRBD2. Germline V gene sequence: CDR1 MNHEY, CDR2 SVGAGI. This CDR3 region has 16 residues. The ends lost 3 bases at V and 4 bases at J; junction bases unmatched: 9.

This clone was observed a single time. The chain joins TRBV5-4 to TRBJ2-5; maybe TRBD1 (5 bases). Germline loops: CDR1 SGHNT, CDR2 YYREEE (reference sequence). The CDR3 has 14 residues. V was cut by 4 bases and J by 5 bases, with 15 bases left in between. CDR3 sequence reads: CASSLRQGKETQYF. DNA of the CDR3: TGTGCCAGCAGCCTCCGTCAGGGAAAGGAGACCCAGTACTTC. The complete variable domain, with remaining parts taken from reference TRBV5-4 and TRBJ2-5, reads ETGVTQSPTHLIKTRGQQVTLRCSSQSGHNTVSWYQQALGQGPQFIFQYYREEENGRGNFPPRFSGLQFPNYSSELNVNALELDDSALYLCASSLRQGKETQYFGPGTRLLVL.

The gene calls are TRBV4-2 and TRBJ1-4; TRBD1 matches 10 bases. This CDR3 spans 16 amino acids. The V and J ends lost 4 bases and 6 bases, in that order; junction bases with no gene match: 8. Germline V gives CDR1 LGHNA, CDR2 YNFKEQ. CDR3 in amino acids: CASSPGTGTGDEKLFF. DNA for the CDR3: TGTGCCAGCAGCCCAGGCACCGGGACAGGGGATGAAAAACTGTTTTTT.

This clone was found a few times. The J gene is TRBJ1-6, the V gene TRBV27; a weak D match, TRBD1 (5 bases). The germline CDR1 and CDR2 sequences are MNHEY and SMNVEV (reference sequence). The CDR3 spans 18 residues. Trimming stripped 2 bases from V and 1 base from J, with 15 bases between. This chain's CDR3 is CASSLVGGGRSYNSPLHF. CDR3 DNA: TGTGCCAGCAGTTTAGTCGGGGGGGGTCGGTCCTATAATTCACCCCTCCACTTT.

The chain links TRBV7-2 to TRBJ2-2; 8 nucleotides align to TRBD2. From germline, CDR1 is SGHTA and CDR2 FQGNSA. With 5 bases clipped from V and 3 bases from J, the junction kept 5 bases outside the gene matches. The CDR3 is 15 amino acids. The CDR3 DNA is TGTGCCAGCAGCGGGGGACTAGTCTACACCGGGGAGCTGTTTTTT. It codes for CASSGGLVYTGELFF.

The chain employs TRBV11-2 and TRBJ2-7; 10 bases are a match to TRBD2. Germline V lookup: CDR1 SGHAT, CDR2 FQNNGV. J lost 5 bases, V lost 2 bases, and 6 bases had no gene match. This CDR3 comprises 15 residues. The DNA of the CDR3 is TGTGCCAGCAGCTTAACAGCGGGGGGGCGGGACGAGCAGTACTTC. It yields the protein CASSLTAGGRDEQYF.

The J gene is TRBJ1-2, the V gene TRBV2; D may be TRBD1 (6 bases). V was pared by 7 bases and J by 13 bases, with 22 bases between. This CDR3 is built from 13 residues. Germline CDR1 reads SNHLY; CDR2 reads FYNNEI. The CDR3 bases are TGTGCCAGCAATACCGATCAAGGGGGACGGGTCACCTTC. Translation: CASNTDQGGRVTF.

CDR3 sequence: CASSLLFSGTSSEQYF. CDR3 in DNA: TGTGCCAGCAGCCTCCTTTTTAGCGGGACCTCCAGCGAGCAGTACTTC. V is TRBV5-4 and J is TRBJ2-7; 8 bases are a match to TRBD2. There are 16 residues in the CDR3. CDR1 and CDR2 from the germline V gene are SGHNT and YYREEE (reference sequence). V lost 4 bases to trimming and J lost 6 bases; unmatched junction nucleotides: 15.

The CDR3 DNA is TGTGCCAGCAGTCCTTCTCGGGGCACTGAAGCTTTCTTT. This codes for CASSPSRGTEAFF. This chain uses TRBV27 with TRBJ1-1; no reliable D call. Germline loops: CDR1 MNHEY, CDR2 SMNVEV (reference sequence). The CDR3 covers 13 residues. V gave up 5 bases and J gave up 4 bases, with 11 bases separating them.

This chain uses TRBV7-2 with TRBJ1-1, with 10 positions matching TRBD1. Germline trimming cut 4 bases from V and 9 bases from J; bases unmatched to any gene: 5. The CDR3 consists of 13 residues. Germline CDR1 SGHTA, CDR2 FQGNSA. This CDR3 reads CASSWDRGLQAFF. In DNA form, the CDR3 reads TGTGCCAGCAGCTGGGACAGGGGTCTTCAAGCTTTCTTT.

The J gene is TRBJ2-1, the V gene TRBV5-6; maybe TRBD2 (5 bases). In germline, CDR1 is SGHDT, CDR2 YYEEEE. The CDR3 has 15 amino acids. V was clipped by 0 bases and J by 3 bases, with 10 bases between them. This chain's CDR3 is CASSLAPGGYNEQFF. The CDR3 nucleotides read TGTGCCAGCAGCTTGGCCCCAGGAGGCTACAATGAGCAGTTCTTC.

The chain recombines TRBV30 with TRBJ1-2; weak D call: TRBD1 (5 bases). The CDR3 has 12 amino acids. Germline V gene lookup returns CDR1 GTSNPN and CDR2 SVGIG (reference sequence). V was pared by 3 bases and J by 8 bases, with 13 bases between. As DNA, the CDR3 is TGTGCCTGGAGCGACCGACAGCAGGGCTACACCTTC. Encoded protein: CAWSDRQQGYTF.

The rearrangement links TRBV9 to TRBJ2-1; 7 bases are shared with TRBD1. CDR1 is SGDLS, CDR2 YYNGEE, per germline. The CDR3 sequence is 17 residues long. V gave up 0 bases and J gave up 4 bases; unmatched junction bases: 10. The CDR3 sequence is CASSVDFRDRYYNEQFF. CDR3 coding DNA: TGTGCCAGCAGCGTAGATTTCCGGGACAGATATTACAATGAGCAGTTCTTC.

This chain uses TRBV30 with TRBJ2-1, with D tentatively TRBD2 (7 bases). Germline V CDR1 and CDR2: GTSNPN, SVGIG (reference sequence). CDR3 length: 14 residues. V dropped 2 bases and J dropped 0 bases, with 8 bases sitting between them. This CDR3 is CAWSRGASYNEQFF. The DNA for the CDR3 is TGTGCCTGGAGTCGGGGGGCCTCCTACAATGAGCAGTTCTTC.

The CDR3 coding sequence is TGTGCCAGCACGACTATGACGGGACAGGGGGTCTACGAGCAGTACTTC. This sequence encodes CASTTMTGQGVYEQYF. The chain has TRBV6-6 and TRBJ2-7, with TRBD1 matching over 11 bases. J was trimmed by 3 bases and V by 7 bases; bases with no gene match: 11. Germline CDR1 MNHNY, CDR2 SVGAGI (reference sequence). The CDR3 length is 16 residues.

The chain is built from TRBV29-1 and TRBJ1-1; TRBD1 matches 11 bases. Trimming took 6 bases from V and 1 from J; bases not matched to a gene: 7. CDR3 size: 15 residues. CDR1 is SQVTM, CDR2 ANQGSEA, per germline. For the CDR3, the DNA is TGCAGCGTACCTCCCGGGACAGGGGGGAACACTGAAGCTTTCTTT. Its protein is CSVPPGTGGNTEAFF.

The chain has TRBV9 and TRBJ2-7, with D perhaps TRBD2 (6 bases). Germline CDR1 is SGDLS and CDR2 is YYNGEE. This CDR3 has 14 residues. Trimming took off 3 bases at V and 0 bases at J, with 10 bases between the two ends. The CDR3 region is CASSAGGNSYEQYF. CDR3 DNA: TGTGCCAGCAGCGCGGGCGGGAACTCCTACGAGCAGTACTTC. The full variable domain, its missing parts supplied by reference TRBV9 and TRBJ2-7, is DSGVTQTPKHLITATGQRVTLRCSPRSGDLSVYWYQQSLDQGLQFLIQYYNGEERAKGNILERFSAQQFPDLHSELNLSSLELGDSALYFCASSAGGNSYEQYFGPGTRLTVT.

This clone has just one count. This chain uses TRBV29-1 with TRBJ1-2; TRBD1 aligns across 8 bases. Germline CDR1 SQVTM, CDR2 ANQGSEA. The ends lost 7 bases at V and 5 bases at J; junction bases unmatched: 12. This CDR3 contains 14 residues. Here the CDR3 DNA reads TGCAGCGCCGGCCGTACAGGGGGAGAGTATGGCTACACCTTC. This gives the protein CSAGRTGGEYGYTF.

The chain joins TRBV25-1 to TRBJ2-5, with TRBD2 matching over 14 bases. J lost 5 bases, V lost 3 bases, and 2 bases had no gene match. Per the germline V gene, CDR1 is MGHDK and CDR2 is SYGVNS. This CDR3 is 15 amino acids long. CDR3: CASSEGLAGAETQYF. The CDR3 DNA follows: TGTGCCAGCAGTGAGGGACTAGCGGGAGCCGAGACCCAGTACTTC.

Concerning this clone: Other DNA sequences within the sample encode an identical CDR3. This chain joins TRBV7-2 and TRBJ1-4; 8 bases are shared with TRBD1. This CDR3 has 14 residues. Germline CDR1 SGHTA, CDR2 FQGNSA. Trimming removed 5 bases from V and 4 bases from J; junction bases left unmatched: 3. CDR3 in amino acids: CASSLGQGNEKLFF. CDR3 DNA: TGTGCCAGCAGCCTCGGACAGGGTAATGAAAAACTGTTTTTT.

This clone has just one count. The CDR3 reads CASSVAGTASYEQYF. The CDR3 DNA reads as TGTGCCAGCAGCGTCGCCGGGACAGCATCCTACGAGCAGTACTTC. The chain carries TRBV5-4 and TRBJ2-5; the match to TRBD1 covers 7 bases. The J call may not be correct, given that the DNA end is closer to TRBJ2-7. The CDR3 is 15 residues long. From germline, CDR1 is SGHNT and CDR2 YYREEE (reference sequence).

This rearrangement joins TRBV5-1 to TRBJ1-1; weak D call: TRBD1 (5 bases). Between the trimmed V and J ends, which lost 7 bases and 5 bases, there was a span of 21 bases. Germline CDR1 and CDR2: SGHRS and YFSETQ. The CDR3 runs 15 residues. The CDR3 coding sequence is TGCGCCAGCTGGCGGGGGGGGATTAGGCGGACTGAAGCTTTCTTT. Translation: CASWRGGIRRTEAFF.

The chain recombines TRBV7-3 with TRBJ1-5; D is ambiguous. Per the germline V gene, CDR1 is SGHTA and CDR2 is FQGTGA. CDR3 length equals 16 residues. Trimming took off 1 base at V and 0 bases at J, with 10 bases between the two ends. CDR3 bases: TGTGCCAGCAGCTTAAGTGGCAGGAATAGCAATCAGCCCCAGCATTTT. Protein product: CASSLSGRNSNQPQHF.

V and J are TRBV6-5 and TRBJ1-6; D uncertain. This CDR3 comprises 15 residues. Trimming left V 7 bases short and J 3 bases short, with 13 bases between. Germline-derived CDR1 and CDR2 are MNHEY and SVGAGI. CDR3 DNA: TGTGCCAGCACTCGTTGGCAGGTCTATAATTCACCCCTCCACTTT. Encoded protein: CASTRWQVYNSPLHF.